This T cell receptor beta chain is from a study of T-cell memory formation after mild COVID-19. The CDR3 totals 14 residues. Germline lookup yields CDR1 KGHSH and CDR2 LQKENI. V dropped 6 bases and J dropped 0 bases, with 12 bases sitting between them. TCRdb re-called the 5' RACE reads with MiXCR, one entry per CDR3 protein. This sample has approximately 400,000 distinct CDR3 sequences, with under 20% found just once. This clonotype was counted between two and nine times. What was sequenced was PBMCs or a T cell subset sorted from them (not recorded which). The chain uses TRBV18 and TRBJ2-7; perhaps TRBD1 as D (5 bases). The origin of this receptor is a young man who had mild COVID-19 (a few samples of this study predate the infection). Cell type and time point are not known. CDR3 DNA sequence: TGTGCCAGCTCTCTCGCGACAGCCTCCTACGAGCAGTACTTC. Translated, it gives CASSLATASYEQYF.